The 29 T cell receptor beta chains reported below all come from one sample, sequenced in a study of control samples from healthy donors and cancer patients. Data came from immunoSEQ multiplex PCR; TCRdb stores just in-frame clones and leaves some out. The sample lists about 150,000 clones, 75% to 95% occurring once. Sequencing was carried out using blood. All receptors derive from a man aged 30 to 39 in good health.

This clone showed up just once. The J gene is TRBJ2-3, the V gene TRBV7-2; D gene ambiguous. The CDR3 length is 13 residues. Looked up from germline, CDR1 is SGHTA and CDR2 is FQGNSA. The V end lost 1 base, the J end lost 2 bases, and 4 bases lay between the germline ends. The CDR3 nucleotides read TGTGCCAGCAGCTTAGTAACCACAGATACGCAGTATTTT. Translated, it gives CASSLVTTDTQYF.

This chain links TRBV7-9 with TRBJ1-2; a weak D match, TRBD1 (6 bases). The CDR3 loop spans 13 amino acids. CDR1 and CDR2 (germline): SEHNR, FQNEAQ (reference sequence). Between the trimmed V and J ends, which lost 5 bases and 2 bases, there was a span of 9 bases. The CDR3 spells CASSPGVNYGYTF. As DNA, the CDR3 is TGTGCCAGCAGCCCAGGGGTAAACTATGGCTACACCTTC.

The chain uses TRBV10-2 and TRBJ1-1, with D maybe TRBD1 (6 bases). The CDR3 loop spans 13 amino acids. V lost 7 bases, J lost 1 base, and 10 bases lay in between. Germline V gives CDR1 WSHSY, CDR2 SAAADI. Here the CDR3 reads CASIPDRNTEAFF. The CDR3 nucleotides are TGCGCCAGCATTCCGGACAGGAACACTGAAGCTTTCTTT.

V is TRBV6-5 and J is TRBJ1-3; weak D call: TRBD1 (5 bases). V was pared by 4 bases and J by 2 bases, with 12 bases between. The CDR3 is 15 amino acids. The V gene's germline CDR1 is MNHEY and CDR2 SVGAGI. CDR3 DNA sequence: TGTGCCAGCAGTTCGGGGGGGGTACCTGGAAACACCATATATTTT. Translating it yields CASSSGGVPGNTIYF.

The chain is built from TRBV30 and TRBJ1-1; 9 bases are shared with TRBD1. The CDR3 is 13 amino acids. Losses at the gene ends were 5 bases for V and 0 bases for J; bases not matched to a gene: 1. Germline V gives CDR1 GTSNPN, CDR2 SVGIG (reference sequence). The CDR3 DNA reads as TGTGCCTGGGGGACAGGGATGAACACTGAAGCTTTCTTT. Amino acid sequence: CAWGTGMNTEAFF.

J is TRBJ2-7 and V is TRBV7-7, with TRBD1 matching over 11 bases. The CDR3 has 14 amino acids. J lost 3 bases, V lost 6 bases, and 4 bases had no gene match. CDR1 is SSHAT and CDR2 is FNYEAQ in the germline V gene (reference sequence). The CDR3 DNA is TGTGCCAGCAGTCCCGGGACAGGGGGCTACGAGCAGTACTTC. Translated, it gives CASSPGTGGYEQYF.

The chain's CDR3 is CASSPRREPFYEQYF. CDR3 coding DNA: TGTGCCAGCAGCCCGAGGAGGGAACCTTTCTACGAGCAGTACTTC. The chain uses TRBV14 and TRBJ2-7; tentatively, D is TRBD2 (6 bases). Germline V gene lookup returns CDR1 SGHDN and CDR2 FVKESK. CDR3 size: 15 residues. Trimming removed 4 bases from V and 3 bases from J, with 16 bases in between.

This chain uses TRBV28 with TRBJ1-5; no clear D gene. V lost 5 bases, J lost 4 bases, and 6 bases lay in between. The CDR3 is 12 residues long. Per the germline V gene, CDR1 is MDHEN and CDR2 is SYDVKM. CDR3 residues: CASSPVNQPQHF. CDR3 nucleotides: TGTGCCAGCAGTCCCGTTAATCAGCCCCAGCATTTT.

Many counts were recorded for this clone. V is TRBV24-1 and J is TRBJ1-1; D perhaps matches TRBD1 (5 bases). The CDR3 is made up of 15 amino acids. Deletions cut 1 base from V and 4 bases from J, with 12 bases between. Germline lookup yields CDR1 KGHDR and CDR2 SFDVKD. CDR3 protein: CATSDFRGGITEAFF. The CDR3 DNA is TGTGCCACCAGTGATTTCCGGGGCGGCATCACTGAAGCTTTCTTT.

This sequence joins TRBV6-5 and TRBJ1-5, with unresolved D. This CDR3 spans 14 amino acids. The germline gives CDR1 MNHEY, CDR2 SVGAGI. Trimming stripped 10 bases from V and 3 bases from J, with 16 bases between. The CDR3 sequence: CANPVWVNNQPQHF. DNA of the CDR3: TGTGCCAACCCCGTTTGGGTTAACAATCAGCCCCAGCATTTT.

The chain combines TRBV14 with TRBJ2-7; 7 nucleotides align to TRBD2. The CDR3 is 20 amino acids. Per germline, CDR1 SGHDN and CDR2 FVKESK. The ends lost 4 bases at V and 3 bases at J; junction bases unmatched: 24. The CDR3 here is CASSLQCLGLHCEDYYEQYF. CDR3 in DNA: TGTGCCAGCAGCCTACAGTGCTTGGGACTACACTGCGAAGATTACTACGAGCAGTACTTC.

This chain's CDR3 is CASSIRYGNTEAFF. CDR3 DNA: TGTGCCAGTAGTATTCGGTACGGGAACACTGAAGCTTTCTTT. V gene TRBV19 combines with J gene TRBJ1-1; D remains ambiguous. Germline V gives CDR1 LNHDA, CDR2 SQIVND (reference sequence). The CDR3 is made up of 14 amino acids. V lost 3 bases, J lost 1 base, and 9 bases lay in between.

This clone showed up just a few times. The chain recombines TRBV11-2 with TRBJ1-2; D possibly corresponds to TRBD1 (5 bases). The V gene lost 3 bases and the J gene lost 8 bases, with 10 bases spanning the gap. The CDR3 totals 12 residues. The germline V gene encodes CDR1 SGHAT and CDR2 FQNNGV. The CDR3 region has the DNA TGTGCCAGCAGCTTTACTTGGGGGGGCTACACCTTC. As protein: CASSFTWGGYTF. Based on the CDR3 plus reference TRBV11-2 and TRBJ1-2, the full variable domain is EAGVAQSPRYKIIEKRQSVAFWCNPISGHATLYWYQQILGQGPKLLIQFQNNGVVDDSQLPKDRFSAERLKGVDSTLKIQPAKLEDSAVYLCASSFTWGGYTFGSGTRLTVV.

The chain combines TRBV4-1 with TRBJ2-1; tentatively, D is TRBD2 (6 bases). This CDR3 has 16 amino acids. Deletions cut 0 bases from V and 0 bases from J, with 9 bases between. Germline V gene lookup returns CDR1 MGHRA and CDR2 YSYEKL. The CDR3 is CASSQDRGSSYNEQFF. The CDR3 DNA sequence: TGCGCCAGCAGCCAAGATCGGGGGAGCTCCTACAATGAGCAGTTCTTC.

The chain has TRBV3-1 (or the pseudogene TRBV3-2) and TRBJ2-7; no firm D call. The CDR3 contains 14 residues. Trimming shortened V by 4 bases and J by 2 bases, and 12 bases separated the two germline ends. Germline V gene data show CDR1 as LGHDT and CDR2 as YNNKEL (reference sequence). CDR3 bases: TGTGCCAGCAGCCTCCCGGGTTTACCCTACGAGCAGTACTTC. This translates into CASSLPGLPYEQYF.

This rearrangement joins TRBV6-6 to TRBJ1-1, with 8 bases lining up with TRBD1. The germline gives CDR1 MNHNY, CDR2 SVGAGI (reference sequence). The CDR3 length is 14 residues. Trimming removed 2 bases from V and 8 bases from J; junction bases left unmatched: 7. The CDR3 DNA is TGTGCCAGCAGTTACGAGTACAGGGGGGGGGAAGCTTTCTTT. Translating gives CASSYEYRGGEAFF.

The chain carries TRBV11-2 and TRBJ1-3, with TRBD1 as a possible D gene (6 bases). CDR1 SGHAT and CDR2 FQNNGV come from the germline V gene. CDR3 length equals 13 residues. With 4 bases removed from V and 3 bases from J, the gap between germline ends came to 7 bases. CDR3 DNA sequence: TGTGCCAGCAGCTCGACAGGTGGAAACACCATATATTTT. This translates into CASSSTGGNTIYF. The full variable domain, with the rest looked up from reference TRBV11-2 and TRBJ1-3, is EAGVAQSPRYKIIEKRQSVAFWCNPISGHATLYWYQQILGQGPKLLIQFQNNGVVDDSQLPKDRFSAERLKGVDSTLKIQPAKLEDSAVYLCASSSTGGNTIYFGEGSWLTVV.

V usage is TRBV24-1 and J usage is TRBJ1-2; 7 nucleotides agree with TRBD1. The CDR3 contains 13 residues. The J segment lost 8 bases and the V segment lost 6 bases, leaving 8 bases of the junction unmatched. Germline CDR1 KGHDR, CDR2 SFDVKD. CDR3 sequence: CATSPTGLHGYTF. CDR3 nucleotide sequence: TGTGCCACCAGTCCGACAGGGTTACACGGCTACACCTTC.

CDR3 sequence (DNA): TGTGCCAGCAGGACCGAGATGAACACCGGGGAGCTGTTTTTT. Protein: CASRTEMNTGELFF. V usage is TRBV6-5 and J usage is TRBJ2-2; D is unclear. This CDR3 region has 14 residues. Per germline, CDR1 MNHEY and CDR2 SVGAGI. V shed 6 bases and J shed 1 base, with 9 bases lying between them.

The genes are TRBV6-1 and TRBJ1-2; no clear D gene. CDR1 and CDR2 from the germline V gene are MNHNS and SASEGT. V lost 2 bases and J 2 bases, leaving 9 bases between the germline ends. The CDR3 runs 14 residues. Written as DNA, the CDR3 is TGTGCCAGCAGTGAATTTGAAGGGAACTATGGCTACACCTTC. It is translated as CASSEFEGNYGYTF.

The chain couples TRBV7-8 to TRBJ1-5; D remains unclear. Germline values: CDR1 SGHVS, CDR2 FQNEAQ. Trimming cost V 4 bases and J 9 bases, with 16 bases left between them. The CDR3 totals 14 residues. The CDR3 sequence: CASSSDQADPPQHF. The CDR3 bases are TGTGCCAGCAGCTCGGACCAGGCTGATCCGCCCCAGCATTTT.

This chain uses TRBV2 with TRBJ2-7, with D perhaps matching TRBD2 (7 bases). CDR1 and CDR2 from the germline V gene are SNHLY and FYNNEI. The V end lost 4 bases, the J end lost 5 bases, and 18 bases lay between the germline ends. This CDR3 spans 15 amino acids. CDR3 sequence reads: CASSGEGRGPNEQYF. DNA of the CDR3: TGTGCCAGCAGTGGGGAGGGGCGGGGGCCCAACGAGCAGTACTTC.

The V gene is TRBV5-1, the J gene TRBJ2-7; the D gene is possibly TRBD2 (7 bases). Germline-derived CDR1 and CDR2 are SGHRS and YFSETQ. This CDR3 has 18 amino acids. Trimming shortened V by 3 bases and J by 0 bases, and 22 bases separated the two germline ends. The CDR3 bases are TGCGCCAGCAGCTCCAAAGGGGGGTTGGCTAGCGGCTCCTACGAGCAGTACTTC. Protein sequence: CASSSKGGLASGSYEQYF.

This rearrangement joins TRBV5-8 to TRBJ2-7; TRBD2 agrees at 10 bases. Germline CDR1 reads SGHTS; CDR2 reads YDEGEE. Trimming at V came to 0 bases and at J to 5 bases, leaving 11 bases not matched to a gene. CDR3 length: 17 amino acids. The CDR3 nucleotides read TGTGCCAGCAGCTTGGCCAGCGGGGGGGCCGTGTTCCACGAGCAGTACTTC. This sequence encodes CASSLASGGAVFHEQYF.

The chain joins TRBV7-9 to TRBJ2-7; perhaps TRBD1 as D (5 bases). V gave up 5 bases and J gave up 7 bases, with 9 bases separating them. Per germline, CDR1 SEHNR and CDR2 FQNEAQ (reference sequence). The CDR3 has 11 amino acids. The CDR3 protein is CASSRQTEQYF. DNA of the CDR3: TGTGCCAGCAGCCGACAGACAGAGCAGTACTTC.

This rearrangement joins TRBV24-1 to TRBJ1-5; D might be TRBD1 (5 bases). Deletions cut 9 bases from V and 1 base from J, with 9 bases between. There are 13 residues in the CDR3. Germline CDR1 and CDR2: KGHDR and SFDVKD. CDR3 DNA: TGTGCCACCCCCGGACAAAGCAATCAGCCCCAGCATTTT. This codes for CATPGQSNQPQHF.

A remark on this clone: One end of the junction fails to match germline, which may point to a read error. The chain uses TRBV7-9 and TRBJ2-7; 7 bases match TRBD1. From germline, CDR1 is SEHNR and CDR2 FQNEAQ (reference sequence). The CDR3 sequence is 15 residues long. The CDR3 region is CAGSQGQSYSYEQYF. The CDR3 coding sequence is TGTGCCGGCAGCCAGGGACAGAGTTACTCCTACGAGCAGTACTTC.

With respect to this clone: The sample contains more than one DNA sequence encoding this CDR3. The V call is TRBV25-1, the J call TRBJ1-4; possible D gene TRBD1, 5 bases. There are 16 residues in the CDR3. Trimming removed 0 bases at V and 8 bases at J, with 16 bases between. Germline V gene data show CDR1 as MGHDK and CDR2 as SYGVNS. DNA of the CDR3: TGTGCCAGCAGTGAATATTTGGGGGGTTGGGGGGAAAAACTGTTTTTT. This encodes CASSEYLGGWGEKLFF.

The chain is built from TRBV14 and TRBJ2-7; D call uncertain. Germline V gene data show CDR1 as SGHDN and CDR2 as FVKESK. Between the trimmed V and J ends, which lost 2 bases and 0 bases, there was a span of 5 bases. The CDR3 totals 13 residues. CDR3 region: CASSQFHSYEQYF. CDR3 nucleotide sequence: TGTGCCAGCAGCCAATTCCACTCCTACGAGCAGTACTTC.